This TCR beta chain was sequenced for a study of PD-1 blockade in classical Hodgkin lymphoma. Findings of the study overall: The authors excluded patients who started nivolumab under 1 year after ASCT. Baseline TCR diversity was reportedly lower in newly diagnosed patients than in healthy donors. It was reported as lower still in relapsed/refractory patients. CD4+ TCR diversity rose significantly by C4D1, and CD8+ TCR diversity did not. Repertoire difference causes, possibly disease activity or prior therapy, remain undefined.

There was relapse after autologous stem cell transplantation in every patient, and there was variation in brentuximab vedotin exposure. The table lists this clone with a count of one. Its matching antigen is unknown. Clones were read by immunoSEQ multiplex PCR, and TCRdb kept only the in-frame ones, dropping some. The table lists some 93,000 clones, more than 90% of them singletons. CDR3 length equals 15 residues. Trimming removed 1 base from V and 4 bases from J, with 13 bases in between. Germline CDR1 MGHRA, CDR2 YSYEKL. This material consisted of peripheral blood mononuclear cells (PBMCs), taken at baseline. This clonotype originated in a human donor with classical Hodgkin lymphoma. This chain links TRBV4-1 with TRBJ2-5; D may be TRBD1 or TRBD2 (5 bases each). Here the CDR3 DNA reads TGCGCCAGCAGCCAAGTACCAGGGACCCGAGAGACCCAGTACTTC. This sequence encodes CASSQVPGTRETQYF.